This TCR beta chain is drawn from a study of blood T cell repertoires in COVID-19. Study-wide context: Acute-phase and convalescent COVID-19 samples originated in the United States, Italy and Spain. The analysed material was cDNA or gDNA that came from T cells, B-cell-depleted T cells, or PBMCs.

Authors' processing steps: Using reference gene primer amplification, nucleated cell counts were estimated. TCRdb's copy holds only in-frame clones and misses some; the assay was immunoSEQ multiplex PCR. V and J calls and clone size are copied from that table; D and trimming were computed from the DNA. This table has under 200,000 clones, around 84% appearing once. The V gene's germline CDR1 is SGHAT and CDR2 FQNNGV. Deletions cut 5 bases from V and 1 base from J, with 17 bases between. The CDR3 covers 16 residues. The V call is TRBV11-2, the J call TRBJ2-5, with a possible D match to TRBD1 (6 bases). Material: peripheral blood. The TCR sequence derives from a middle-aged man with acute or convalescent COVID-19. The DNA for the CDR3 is TGTGCCAGCAGCGGCCCGACAGGTTCTGGCCAAGAGACCCAGTACTTC. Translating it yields CASSGPTGSGQETQYF.